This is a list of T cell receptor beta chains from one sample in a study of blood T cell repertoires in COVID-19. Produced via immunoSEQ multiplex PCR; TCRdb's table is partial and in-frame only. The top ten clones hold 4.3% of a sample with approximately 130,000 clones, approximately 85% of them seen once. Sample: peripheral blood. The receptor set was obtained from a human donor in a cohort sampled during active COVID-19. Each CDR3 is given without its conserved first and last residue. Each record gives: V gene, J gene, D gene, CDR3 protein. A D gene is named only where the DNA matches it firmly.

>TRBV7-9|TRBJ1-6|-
ASSSISQGITNNSPLH
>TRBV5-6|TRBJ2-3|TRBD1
ASSSIPGQGPDTQY
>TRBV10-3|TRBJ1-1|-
AISEPVTRKTEAF
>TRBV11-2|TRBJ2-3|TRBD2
ASSLVASGGTDTQY
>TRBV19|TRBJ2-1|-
ASSIYGDFNEQF
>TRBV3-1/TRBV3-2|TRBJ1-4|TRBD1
ASSQVAGQGNEKLF
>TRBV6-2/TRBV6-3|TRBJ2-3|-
ASSKGEHTDTQY
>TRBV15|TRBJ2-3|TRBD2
ATRPKRTSGDPGDTQY
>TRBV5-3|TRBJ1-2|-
ARSLVKSNYGYT
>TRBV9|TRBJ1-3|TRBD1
ASSVGTGVGNTIY
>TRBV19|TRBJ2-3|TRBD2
ASQLAGVDTQY
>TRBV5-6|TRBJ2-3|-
ASRPTPTSTDTQY
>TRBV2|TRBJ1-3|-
ASAGGRDTIY
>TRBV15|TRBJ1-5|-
ATSRGTPNQPQH
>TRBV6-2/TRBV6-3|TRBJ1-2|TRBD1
ASSVDRAAYGYT
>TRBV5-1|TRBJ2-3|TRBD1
ASSPGTGGDTQY
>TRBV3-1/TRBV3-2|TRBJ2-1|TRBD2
ASSQWGLAGQNEQF
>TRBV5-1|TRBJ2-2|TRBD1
ASRQGTGISGELF
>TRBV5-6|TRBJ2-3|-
ASSRMGAGTDTQY
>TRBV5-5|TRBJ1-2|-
ASSSAGDYGYT
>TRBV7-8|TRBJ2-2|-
ASSSDESLTGELF
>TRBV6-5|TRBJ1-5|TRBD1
ASSRDRARDQPQH
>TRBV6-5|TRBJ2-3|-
ASSYGRGSTDTQY
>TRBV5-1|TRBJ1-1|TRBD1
ASSSGTGRAMNTEAF
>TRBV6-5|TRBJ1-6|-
ASTWTTYNSPLH
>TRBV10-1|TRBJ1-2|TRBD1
ASSDPPGQCPPLSGYT
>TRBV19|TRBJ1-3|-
ASSYSPGNTIY
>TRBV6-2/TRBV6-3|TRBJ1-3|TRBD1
ASSRTTGAAQGTIY
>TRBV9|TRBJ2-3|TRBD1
ASSRQGAADTQY
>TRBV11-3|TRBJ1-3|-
ASSSRDSGNTIY
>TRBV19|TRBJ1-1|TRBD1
ATGDSSWTEAF
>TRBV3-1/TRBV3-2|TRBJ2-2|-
ASSPTGDTGELF
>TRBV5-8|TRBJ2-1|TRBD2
ASRPGTSAIRQF
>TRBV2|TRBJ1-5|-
ASSGPTGGDQPQH
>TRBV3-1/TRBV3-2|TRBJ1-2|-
ASSQATGSNYGYT
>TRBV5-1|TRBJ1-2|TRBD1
ASSLYQGAGGYT
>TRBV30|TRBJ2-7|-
ACTRTTSYEQY
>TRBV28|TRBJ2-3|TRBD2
ASFGFAGGTDTQY
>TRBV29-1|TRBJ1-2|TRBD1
SVRQGNYGYT